The clone carrying this T cell receptor (beta chain) was seen many times. This sample is part of a study of Graves' ophthalmopathy and Graves' hyperthyroidism. Transcripts of RNA were the source for amplifying TCR beta CDR3 regions. A first-round RT-PCR used HTBI primers, followed by a second-round multiplex PCR. TCRdb analysed the multiplex PCR reads with MiXCR anew, one entry per CDR3 protein. The profile covers 500,000 to 800,000 distinct CDR3 sequences, with about 41% appearing a single time and more than 2.5% taken by the ten largest. CDR3 length equals 17 residues. V lost 1 base and J lost 3, with 18 bases in between. Germline lookup yields CDR1 SEHNR and CDR2 FQNEAQ (reference sequence).

Sequencing was carried out using peripheral blood. V gene TRBV7-9 combines with J gene TRBJ1-1, with D hard to call. The origin of this receptor is an adult man with Graves' ophthalmopathy. The CDR3 protein is CASSLEIVRRGDTEAFF. The CDR3 nucleotides are TGTGCCAGCAGCTTAGAAATCGTTCGTCGTGGGGACACTGAAGCTTTCTTT.